This entry concerns a single TCR beta chain. The antigen remains unidentified. The data originate from a study of spatial heterogeneity in lung cancer. Study summary: Within raw reads, each unique TCR and UMI combination appeared on average more than ten times. Study-level findings and limits: Ubiquitous expanded tumor TCRs were seen in blood more at resection than at follow-up.

The time point: blood at routine non-recurrence follow-up after resection. No cell sorting; template was whole RNA from tumor, lung tissue or PBMC. Germline V lookup: CDR1 DFQATT, CDR2 SNEGSKA (reference sequence). The V end was cut by 5 bases, the J end by 0 bases, with 13 bases between. This CDR3 has 15 residues. TCRdb reanalysed the 5' RACE reads using MiXCR and keeps one entry per CDR3 protein. The top ten clones hold about a fifth of a sample with fewer than 100,000 distinct CDR3 sequences, 15% to 20% of them seen once. This chain links TRBV20-1 with TRBJ1-4; D remains unclear. The source was PBMCs, collected at follow-up. This sequence was found in a male donor with early-stage non-small cell lung cancer. CDR3 amino acids: CSARSISTTNEKLFF. The CDR3 DNA follows: TGCAGTGCTCGAAGTATCAGTACAACTAATGAAAAACTGTTTTTT.